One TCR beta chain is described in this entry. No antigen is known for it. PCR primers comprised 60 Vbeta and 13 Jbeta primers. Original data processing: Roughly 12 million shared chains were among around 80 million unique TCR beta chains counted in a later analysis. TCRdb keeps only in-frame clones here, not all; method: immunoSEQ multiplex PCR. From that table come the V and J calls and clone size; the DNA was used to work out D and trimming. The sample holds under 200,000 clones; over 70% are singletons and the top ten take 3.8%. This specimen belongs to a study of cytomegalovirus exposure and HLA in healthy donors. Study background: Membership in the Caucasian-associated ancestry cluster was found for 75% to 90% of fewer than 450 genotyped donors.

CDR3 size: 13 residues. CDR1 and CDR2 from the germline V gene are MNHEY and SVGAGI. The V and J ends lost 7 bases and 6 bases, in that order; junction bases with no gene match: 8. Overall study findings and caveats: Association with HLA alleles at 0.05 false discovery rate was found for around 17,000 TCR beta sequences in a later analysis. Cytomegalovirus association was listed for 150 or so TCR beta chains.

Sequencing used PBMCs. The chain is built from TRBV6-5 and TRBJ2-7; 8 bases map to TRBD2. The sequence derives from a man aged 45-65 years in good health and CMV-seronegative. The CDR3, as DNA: TGTGCCAGCAAGCCCGGGACTAGGGGCGAGCAGTACTTC. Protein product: CASKPGTRGEQYF.